Each of the 20 T cell receptor beta chains below was sequenced from the same sample in a study of T cell responses to AZD1222 COVID-19 vaccine. Using immunoSEQ multiplex PCR, the repertoire was profiled, and TCRdb retains in-frame clones only, with some absent. The table includes 83,000 or so clones, more than 75% detected once. The source was peripheral blood, collected on day 0 of AZD1222 vaccination. Receptors were obtained from an adult in good health.

This clone appeared a few times. The J gene is TRBJ1-1, the V gene TRBV28; unclear D gene. V lost 7 bases and J 4 bases, leaving 10 bases between the germline ends. This CDR3 has 12 amino acids. Germline assignment: CDR1 MDHEN and CDR2 SYDVKM. The CDR3 loop is CASNQVGTEAFF. CDR3 nucleotides: TGTGCCAGCAATCAGGTCGGCACTGAAGCTTTCTTT.

V and J are TRBV3-1 (or the pseudogene TRBV3-2) and TRBJ2-1; TRBD1 matches 9 bases. Per the germline V gene, CDR1 is LGHDT and CDR2 is YNNKEL (reference sequence). V lost 4 bases and J lost 4; bases outside the gene matches: 5. This CDR3 is built from 15 residues. The CDR3 is CASSRDRGDYNEQFF. The CDR3, as DNA: TGTGCCAGCAGCCGCGACAGGGGGGATTACAATGAGCAGTTCTTC.

The chain links TRBV10-3 to TRBJ1-6; D gene unclear. The CDR3 sequence is 13 residues long. Looked up from germline, CDR1 is ENHRY and CDR2 is SYGVKD. V was cut by 3 bases and J by 9 bases, with 9 bases left in between. The CDR3 here is CAISDDGRSPLHF. CDR3 coding DNA: TGTGCCATCAGTGACGACGGCCGTTCACCCCTCCACTTT.

This clone was seen a few times. This rearrangement joins TRBV23-1 to TRBJ1-2, with TRBD1 as a possible D gene (5 bases). TRBV23-1 is noted as an ORF with a role that remains uncertain. The CDR3 is made up of 14 amino acids. The V gene lost 2 bases and the J gene lost 3 bases, with 10 bases spanning the gap. The CDR3 spells CASSQTTDHYGYTF. The CDR3 nucleotides read TGCGCCAGCAGTCAAACGACAGACCACTATGGCTACACCTTC.

This clone was observed a single time. The V gene is TRBV18, the J gene TRBJ2-7; TRBD1 might be the D (6 bases). V lost 0 bases and J 4 bases, leaving 10 bases between the germline ends. This CDR3 is 14 amino acids long. Germline V lookup: CDR1 KGHSH, CDR2 LQKENI. The CDR3 DNA is TGTGCCAGCTCACCACCCGGACAGAATTACGAGCAGTACTTC. It encodes CASSPPGQNYEQYF.

The chain joins TRBV18 to TRBJ1-1, with a possible D match to TRBD1 (6 bases). The CDR3 has 18 residues. V lost 2 bases to trimming and J lost 1 base, with 20 bases between them. The germline V gene encodes CDR1 KGHSH and CDR2 LQKENI. CDR3 bases: TGTGCCAGCTCACCAACTTTACGGGGGGCAGACAAGAACACTGAAGCTTTCTTT. Its protein is CASSPTLRGADKNTEAFF.

This chain joins TRBV28 and TRBJ2-7; TRBD2 matches at 11 bases. V trimming: 7 bases; J trimming: 2 bases; junction bases outside the gene matches: 10. Per germline, CDR1 MDHEN and CDR2 SYDVKM. There are 16 residues in the CDR3. The DNA for the CDR3 is TGTGCCAGCACCAGGGAGGGGACTAGCGGAACCTACGAGCAGTACTTC. Amino acids: CASTREGTSGTYEQYF.

The rearrangement uses TRBV29-1 and TRBJ1-2, with a weak D call TRBD1 (6 bases). Germline CDR1 and CDR2: SQVTM and ANQGSEA. The CDR3 sequence is 13 residues long. Between the trimmed V and J ends, which lost 4 bases and 3 bases, there was a span of 12 bases. The CDR3 region is CSVAAGDYYGYTF. CDR3 DNA: TGCAGCGTTGCGGCAGGGGATTACTATGGCTACACCTTC.

J is TRBJ1-4 and V is TRBV24-1, with 7 bases that match TRBD1. Per germline, CDR1 KGHDR and CDR2 SFDVKD. CDR3 length: 15 residues. Trimming cost V 6 bases and J 7 bases; bases outside gene matches: 10. DNA of the CDR3: TGTGCCACCAGTCAAACTACAGGGGCGGGTGAAAAACTGTTTTTT. It encodes CATSQTTGAGEKLFF.

V usage is TRBV5-1 and J usage is TRBJ2-7; D possibly uses TRBD1 or TRBD2 (5 bases each). Trimming stripped 6 bases from V and 4 bases from J, with 20 bases between. The CDR3 extends over 15 amino acids. Germline-derived CDR1 and CDR2 are SGHRS and YFSETQ. The CDR3 bases are TGCGCCAGCAAACTTTCCCCCTTGGGGGTGTACGAGCAGTACTTC. Encoded protein: CASKLSPLGVYEQYF. The full variable domain, completed using reference TRBV5-1 and TRBJ2-7, is KAGVTQTPRYLIKTRGQQVTLSCSPISGHRSVSWYQQTPGQGLQFLFEYFSETQRNKGNFPGRFSGRQFSNSRSEMNVSTLELGDSALYLCASKLSPLGVYEQYFGPGTRLTVT.

The J gene is TRBJ2-7, the V gene TRBV6-2 or TRBV6-3; D is unresolved. CDR3 length: 12 amino acids. Per germline, CDR1 MNHEY and CDR2 SVGEGT. Trimming took off 5 bases at V and 2 bases at J, with 7 bases between the two ends. DNA of the CDR3: TGTGCCAGCAGTGGGCAGCCCTACGAGCAGTACTTC. Its translation: CASSGQPYEQYF.

This clone was detected only once. The chain employs TRBV20-1 and TRBJ1-5; D may be TRBD1 (5 bases). Per the germline V gene, CDR1 is DFQATT and CDR2 is SNEGSKA (reference sequence). With 1 base removed from V and 9 bases from J, the gap between germline ends came to 7 bases. The CDR3 consists of 11 residues. As DNA, the CDR3 is TGCAGTGCTAGAGGTGGGGGGCCCCAGCATTTT. It codes for CSARGGGPQHF.

V usage is TRBV4-1 and J usage is TRBJ2-1; 8 bases match TRBD2. Per the germline V gene, CDR1 is MGHRA and CDR2 is YSYEKL. The junction had 12 bases not matched to a gene; V was cut back by 1 base and J by 7 bases. The CDR3 length is 17 residues. The CDR3 protein is CASSQAPAGVLRNEQFF. The DNA for the CDR3 is TGCGCCAGCAGCCAAGCCCCAGCGGGAGTACTCCGGAATGAGCAGTTCTTC.

V is TRBV5-1 and J is TRBJ2-3, with a possible D match to TRBD2 (6 bases). Between the trimmed V and J ends, which lost 3 bases and 0 bases, there was a span of 11 bases. The CDR3 is made up of 15 amino acids. In germline, CDR1 is SGHRS, CDR2 YFSETQ. The CDR3 sequence is CASSSGGPSTDTQYF. For the CDR3, the DNA is TGCGCCAGCAGCTCCGGGGGTCCTAGCACAGATACGCAGTATTTT. The full variable domain, completed using reference TRBV5-1 and TRBJ2-3, is KAGVTQTPRYLIKTRGQQVTLSCSPISGHRSVSWYQQTPGQGLQFLFEYFSETQRNKGNFPGRFSGRQFSNSRSEMNVSTLELGDSALYLCASSSGGPSTDTQYFGPGTRLTVL.

The J gene is TRBJ1-1, the V gene TRBV20-1, with a weak D call TRBD1 (6 bases). This CDR3 is 15 amino acids long. Germline values: CDR1 DFQATT, CDR2 SNEGSKA (reference sequence). V gave up 3 bases and J gave up 1 base, with 15 bases separating them. CDR3 sequence reads: CSASNQGSGNTEAFF. Written as DNA, the CDR3 is TGCAGTGCTAGTAACCAGGGGTCGGGGAACACTGAAGCTTTCTTT.

The rearrangement uses TRBV24-1 and TRBJ2-3, with D unclear. The CDR3 runs to 16 residues. Trimming took 2 bases from V and 8 from J, leaving 19 bases between them. CDR1 KGHDR and CDR2 SFDVKD come from the germline V gene. The CDR3 loop reads CATSDSTPPGFGTQYF. The CDR3 nucleotides read TGTGCCACCAGTGATTCCACACCCCCCGGGTTTGGTACGCAGTATTTT.

V usage is TRBV9 and J usage is TRBJ2-1; D is perhaps TRBD2 (7 bases). V lost 2 bases to trimming and J lost 5 bases, with 11 bases between them. The V gene's germline CDR1 is SGDLS and CDR2 YYNGEE. The CDR3 consists of 14 residues. DNA of the CDR3: TGTGCCAGCAGCGTCGGGGGGCGTAACAATGAGCAGTTCTTC. This sequence encodes CASSVGGRNNEQFF.

This chain joins TRBV6-5 and TRBJ2-5; TRBD1 aligns across 9 bases. V was clipped by 0 bases and J by 5 bases; unmatched bases: 7. The germline V gene encodes CDR1 MNHEY and CDR2 SVGAGI. This CDR3 region has 16 residues. In DNA, the CDR3 is TGTGCCAGCAGTTACTCTTCGGGACAGGGATGGGAGACCCAGTACTTC. This translates into CASSYSSGQGWETQYF.

This clone appeared a few times. The rearrangement joins TRBV5-6 to TRBJ2-2; TRBD2 aligns across 11 bases. The CDR3 length is 16 residues. The J segment lost 6 bases and the V segment lost 2 bases, leaving 6 bases of the junction unmatched. Germline assignment: CDR1 SGHDT and CDR2 YYEEEE. CDR3 region: CASSFTSGGYAGELFF. CDR3 sequence (DNA): TGTGCCAGCAGCTTCACTAGCGGGGGATACGCCGGGGAGCTGTTTTTT. Combining the CDR3 with reference TRBV5-6 and TRBJ2-2 gives the whole variable domain DAGVTQSPTHLIKTRGQQVTLRCSPKSGHDTVSWYQQALGQGPQFIFQYYEEEERQRGNFPDRFSGHQFPNYSSELNVNALLLGDSALYLCASSFTSGGYAGELFFGEGSRLTVL.

The chain joins TRBV2 to TRBJ1-3; D call uncertain. V lost 6 bases, J lost 0 bases, and 3 bases lay in between. The CDR3 covers 12 residues. Germline-derived CDR1 and CDR2 are SNHLY and FYNNEI. The CDR3 DNA follows: TGTGCCAGCAGGAACTCTGGAAACACCATATATTTT. It is translated as CASRNSGNTIYF.